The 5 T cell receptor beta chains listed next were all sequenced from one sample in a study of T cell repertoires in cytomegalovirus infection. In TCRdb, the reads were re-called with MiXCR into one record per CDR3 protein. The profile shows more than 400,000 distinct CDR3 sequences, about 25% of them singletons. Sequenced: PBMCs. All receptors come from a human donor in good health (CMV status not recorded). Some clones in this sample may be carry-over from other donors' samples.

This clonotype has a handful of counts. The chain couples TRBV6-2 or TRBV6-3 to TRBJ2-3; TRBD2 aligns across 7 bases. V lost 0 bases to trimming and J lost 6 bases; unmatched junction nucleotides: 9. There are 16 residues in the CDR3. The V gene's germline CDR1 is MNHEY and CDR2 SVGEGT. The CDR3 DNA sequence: TGTGCCAGCAGTTACTCGAGGCGGGAGAGCAGCGATACGCAGTATTTT. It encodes CASSYSRRESSDTQYF.

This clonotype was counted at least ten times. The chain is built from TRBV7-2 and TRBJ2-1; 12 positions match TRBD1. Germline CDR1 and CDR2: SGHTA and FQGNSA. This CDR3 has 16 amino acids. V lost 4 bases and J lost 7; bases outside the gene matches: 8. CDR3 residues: CASSSFRGQGANEQFF. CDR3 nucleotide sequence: TGTGCCAGCAGCTCTTTCCGGGGACAGGGGGCGAATGAGCAGTTCTTC.

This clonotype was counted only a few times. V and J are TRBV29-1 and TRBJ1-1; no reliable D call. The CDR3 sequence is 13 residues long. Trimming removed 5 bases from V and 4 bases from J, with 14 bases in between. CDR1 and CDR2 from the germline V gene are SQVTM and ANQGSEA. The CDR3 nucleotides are TGCAGCGTTCGATTAGCAGTCAGCACTGAAGCTTTCTTT. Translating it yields CSVRLAVSTEAFF.

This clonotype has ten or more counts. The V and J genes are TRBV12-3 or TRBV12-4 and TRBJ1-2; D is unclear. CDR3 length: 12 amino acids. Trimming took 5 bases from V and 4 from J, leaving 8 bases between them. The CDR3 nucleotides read TGTGCCAGCAGTCCATCTTCCTATGGCTACACCTTC. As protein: CASSPSSYGYTF.

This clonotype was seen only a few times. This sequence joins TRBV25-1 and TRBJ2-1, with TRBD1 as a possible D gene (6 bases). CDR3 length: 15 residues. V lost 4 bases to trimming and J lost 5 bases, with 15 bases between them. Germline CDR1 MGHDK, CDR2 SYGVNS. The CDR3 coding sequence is TGTGCCAGCAGTGCGCCGGGACAACTCGACAATGAGCAGTTCTTC. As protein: CASSAPGQLDNEQFF.